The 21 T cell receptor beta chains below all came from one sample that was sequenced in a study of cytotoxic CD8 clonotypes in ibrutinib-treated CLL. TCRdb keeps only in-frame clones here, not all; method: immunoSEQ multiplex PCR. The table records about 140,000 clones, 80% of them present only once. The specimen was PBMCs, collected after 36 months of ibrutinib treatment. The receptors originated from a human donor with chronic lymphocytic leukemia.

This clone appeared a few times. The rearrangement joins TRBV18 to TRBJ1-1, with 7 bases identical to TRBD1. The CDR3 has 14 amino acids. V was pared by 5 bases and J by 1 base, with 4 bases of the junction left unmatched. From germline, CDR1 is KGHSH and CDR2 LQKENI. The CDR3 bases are TGTGCCAGCTCAGACAGGGCACGGAACACTGAAGCTTTCTTT. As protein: CASSDRARNTEAFF.

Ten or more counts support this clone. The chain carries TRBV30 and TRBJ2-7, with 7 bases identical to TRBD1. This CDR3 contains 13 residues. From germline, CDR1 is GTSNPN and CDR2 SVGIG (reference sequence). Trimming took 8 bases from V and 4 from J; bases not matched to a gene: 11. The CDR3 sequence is CAADRDLTYEQYF. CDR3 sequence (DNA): TGTGCCGCCGACAGGGATTTAACGTACGAGCAGTACTTC.

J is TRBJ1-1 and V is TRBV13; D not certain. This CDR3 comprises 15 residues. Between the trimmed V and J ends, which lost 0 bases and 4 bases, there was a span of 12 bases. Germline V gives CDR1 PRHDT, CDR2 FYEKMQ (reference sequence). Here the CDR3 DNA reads TGTGCCAGCAGCTTAGGGGCGACCAGGCTCACTGAAGCTTTCTTT. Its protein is CASSLGATRLTEAFF.

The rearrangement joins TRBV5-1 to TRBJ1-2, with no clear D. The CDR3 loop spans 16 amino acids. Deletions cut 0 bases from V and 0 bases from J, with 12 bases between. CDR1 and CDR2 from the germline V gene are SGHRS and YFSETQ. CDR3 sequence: CASSLVKGYTNYGYTF. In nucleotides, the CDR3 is TGCGCCAGCAGCTTGGTGAAGGGATATACTAACTATGGCTACACCTTC.

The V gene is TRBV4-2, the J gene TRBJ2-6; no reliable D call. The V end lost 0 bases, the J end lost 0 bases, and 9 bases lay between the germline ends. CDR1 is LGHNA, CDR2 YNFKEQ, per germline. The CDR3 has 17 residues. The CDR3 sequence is CASSQDHASSGANVLTF. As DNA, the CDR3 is TGTGCCAGCAGCCAAGATCATGCCTCCTCTGGGGCCAACGTCCTGACTTTC.

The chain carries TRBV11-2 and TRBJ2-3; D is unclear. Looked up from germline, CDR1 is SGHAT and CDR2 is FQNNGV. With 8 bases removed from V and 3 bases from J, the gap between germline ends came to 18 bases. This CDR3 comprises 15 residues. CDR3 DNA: TGTGCCAGCCGACTCTCAATGGCCCGTACAGATACGCAGTATTTT. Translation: CASRLSMARTDTQYF.

The chain's CDR3 is CASSMTWGRFGGGYTF. CDR3 nucleotides: TGTGCCAGCAGTATGACTTGGGGGAGATTCGGGGGTGGCTACACCTTC. The chain is built from TRBV28 and TRBJ1-2, with TRBD1 as a possible D gene (5 bases). This CDR3 has 16 residues. From germline, CDR1 is MDHEN and CDR2 SYDVKM. V gave up 5 bases and J gave up 7 bases, with 23 bases separating them.

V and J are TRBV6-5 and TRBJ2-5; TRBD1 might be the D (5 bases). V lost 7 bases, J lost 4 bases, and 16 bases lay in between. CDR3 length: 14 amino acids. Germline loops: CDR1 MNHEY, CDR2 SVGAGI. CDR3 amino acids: CASMYLRQRETQYF. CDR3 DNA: TGTGCCAGCATGTACCTAAGACAGAGAGAGACCCAGTACTTC.

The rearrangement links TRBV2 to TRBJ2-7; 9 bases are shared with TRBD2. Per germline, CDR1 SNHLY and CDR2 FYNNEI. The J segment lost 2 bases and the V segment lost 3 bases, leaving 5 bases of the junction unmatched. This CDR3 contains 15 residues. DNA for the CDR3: TGTGCCAGCAGTGATTGGCTAGCGGGGACCTACGAGCAGTACTTC. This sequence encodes CASSDWLAGTYEQYF.

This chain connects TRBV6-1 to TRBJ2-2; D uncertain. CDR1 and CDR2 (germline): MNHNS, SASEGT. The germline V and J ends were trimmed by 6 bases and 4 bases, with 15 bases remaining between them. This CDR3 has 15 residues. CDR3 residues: CASSRTNGPTGELFF. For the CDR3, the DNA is TGTGCCAGCAGCAGAACGAACGGCCCCACCGGGGAGCTGTTTTTT.

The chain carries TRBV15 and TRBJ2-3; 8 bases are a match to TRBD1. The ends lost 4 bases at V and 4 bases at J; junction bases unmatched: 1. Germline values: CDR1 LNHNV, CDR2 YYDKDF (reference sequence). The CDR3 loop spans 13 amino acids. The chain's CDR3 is CATSTDRADTQYF. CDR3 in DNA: TGTGCCACCAGCACGGACAGGGCAGATACGCAGTATTTT.

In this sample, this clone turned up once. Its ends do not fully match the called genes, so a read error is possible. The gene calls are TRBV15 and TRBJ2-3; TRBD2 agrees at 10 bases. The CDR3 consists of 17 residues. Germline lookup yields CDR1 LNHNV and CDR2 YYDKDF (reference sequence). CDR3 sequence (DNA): TGTGCCACCAGCCGAGAGGGCGGACTAGCGGGCACAGATACGCAGTATTTT. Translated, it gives CATSREGGLAGTDTQYF.

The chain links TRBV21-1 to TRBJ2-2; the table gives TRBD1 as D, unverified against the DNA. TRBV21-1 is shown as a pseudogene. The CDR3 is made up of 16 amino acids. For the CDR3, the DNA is TGTGCCAGCAGCAAAGCGGGCAGGGAAACGATCGGGGAGCTGTTTTTT. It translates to CASSKAGRETIGELFF.

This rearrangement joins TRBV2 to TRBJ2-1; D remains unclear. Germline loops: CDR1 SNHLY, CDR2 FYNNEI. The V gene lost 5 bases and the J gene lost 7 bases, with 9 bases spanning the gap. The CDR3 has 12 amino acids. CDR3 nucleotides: TGTGCCAGCAGTCTCCTTCGGAATGAGCAGTTCTTC. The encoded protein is CASSLLRNEQFF.

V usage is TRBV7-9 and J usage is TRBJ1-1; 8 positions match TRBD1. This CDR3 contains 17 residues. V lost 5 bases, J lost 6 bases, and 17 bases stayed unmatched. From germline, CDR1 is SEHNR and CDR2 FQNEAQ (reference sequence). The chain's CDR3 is CASSGTWDRPLGAEAFF. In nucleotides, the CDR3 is TGTGCCAGCAGCGGGACTTGGGACAGGCCTTTAGGGGCTGAAGCTTTCTTT.

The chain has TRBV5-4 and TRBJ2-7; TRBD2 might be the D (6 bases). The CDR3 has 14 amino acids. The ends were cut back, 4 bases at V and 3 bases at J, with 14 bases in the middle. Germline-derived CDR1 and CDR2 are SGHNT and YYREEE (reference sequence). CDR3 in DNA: TGTGCCAGCAGCACGGGGGTTAGCAGCTACGAGCAGTACTTC. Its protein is CASSTGVSSYEQYF. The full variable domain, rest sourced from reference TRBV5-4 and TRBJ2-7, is ETGVTQSPTHLIKTRGQQVTLRCSSQSGHNTVSWYQQALGQGPQFIFQYYREEENGRGNFPPRFSGLQFPNYSSELNVNALELDDSALYLCASSTGVSSYEQYFGPGTRLTVT.

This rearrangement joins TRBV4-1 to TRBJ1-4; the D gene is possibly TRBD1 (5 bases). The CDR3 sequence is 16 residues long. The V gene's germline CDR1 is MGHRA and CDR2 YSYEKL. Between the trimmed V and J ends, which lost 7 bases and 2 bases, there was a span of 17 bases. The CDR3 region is CASKRFSGHTNEKLFF. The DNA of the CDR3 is TGCGCCAGCAAACGGTTTAGTGGACACACTAATGAAAAACTGTTTTTT.

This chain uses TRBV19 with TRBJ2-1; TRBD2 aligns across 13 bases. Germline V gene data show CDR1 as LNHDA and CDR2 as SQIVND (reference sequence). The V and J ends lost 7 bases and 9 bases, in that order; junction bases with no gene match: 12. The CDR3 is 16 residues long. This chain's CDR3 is CASTTQGLAGTGEQFF. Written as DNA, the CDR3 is TGTGCCAGTACCACCCAGGGACTAGCGGGAACGGGTGAGCAGTTCTTC.

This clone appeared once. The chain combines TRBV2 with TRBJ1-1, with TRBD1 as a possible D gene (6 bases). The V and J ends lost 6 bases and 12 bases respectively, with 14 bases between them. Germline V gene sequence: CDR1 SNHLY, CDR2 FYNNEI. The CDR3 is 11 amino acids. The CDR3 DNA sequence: TGTGCCAGCAGCCAACAGGGTTGGACTTTCTTT. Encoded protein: CASSQQGWTFF. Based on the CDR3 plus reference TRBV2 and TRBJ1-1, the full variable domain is EPEVTQTPSHQVTQMGQEVILRCVPISNHLYFYWYRQILGQKVEFLVSFYNNEISEKSEIFDDQFSVERPDGSNFTLKIRSTKLEDSAMYFCASSQQGWTFFGQGTRLTVV.

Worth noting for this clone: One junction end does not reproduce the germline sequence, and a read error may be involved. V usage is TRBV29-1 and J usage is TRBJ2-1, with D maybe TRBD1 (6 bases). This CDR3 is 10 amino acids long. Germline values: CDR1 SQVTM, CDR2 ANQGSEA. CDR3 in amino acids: CSVEDRRQFF. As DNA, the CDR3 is TGCAGCGTGGAAGACAGGAGGCAGTTCTTC.

The CDR3 region is CAWSPRPLGPYNEQFF. The CDR3 DNA reads as TGTGCCTGGAGTCCCCGCCCCCTCGGGCCCTACAATGAGCAGTTCTTC. V and J are TRBV30 and TRBJ2-1; D is unclear. This CDR3 contains 16 residues. Trimming cost V 2 bases and J 2 bases, with 16 bases left between them. Per germline, CDR1 GTSNPN and CDR2 SVGIG (reference sequence).